This TCR beta chain was profiled in a study of T-cell reconstitution after alpha-beta-depleted transplantation in children. About this clonotype: A much more abundant neighbour one base away suggests this may be a read error.

CDR3 length equals 12 residues. Germline CDR1 and CDR2: SQVTM and ANQGSEA. This sample's TCRbeta library carried unique molecular identifier barcodes. A single record per CDR3 protein comes from TCRdb applying MiXCR to the PCR reads. The sample consists of about 690,000 distinct CDR3 sequences, roughly 17% of them appearing once. Sequencing used PBMCs from the stem cell graft donor, obtained from the stem cell graft. The chain joins TRBV29-1 to TRBJ1-1; D unclear. The TCR originated in a human donor who donated a stem cell graft to a child with acute myeloid leukemia. The CDR3 DNA reads as TGCAGCGTTGAAGAGGGGTACACTGACGCTTTCTTT. It codes for CSVEEGYTDAFF.